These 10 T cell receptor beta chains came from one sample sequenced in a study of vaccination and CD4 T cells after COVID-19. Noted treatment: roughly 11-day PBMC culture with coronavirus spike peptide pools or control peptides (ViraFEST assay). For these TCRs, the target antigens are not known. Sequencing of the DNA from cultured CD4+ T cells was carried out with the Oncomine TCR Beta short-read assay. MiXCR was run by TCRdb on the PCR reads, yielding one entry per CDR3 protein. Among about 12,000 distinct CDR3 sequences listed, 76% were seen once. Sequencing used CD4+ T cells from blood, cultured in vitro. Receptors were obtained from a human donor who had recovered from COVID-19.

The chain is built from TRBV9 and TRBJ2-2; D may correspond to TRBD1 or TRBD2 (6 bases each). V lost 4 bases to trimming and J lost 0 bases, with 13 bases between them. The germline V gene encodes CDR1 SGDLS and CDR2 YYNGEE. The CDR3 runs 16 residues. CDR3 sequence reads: CASSIRGTTNTGELFF. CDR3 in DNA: TGTGCCAGCAGCATACGGGGGACAACGAACACCGGGGAGCTGTTTTTT.

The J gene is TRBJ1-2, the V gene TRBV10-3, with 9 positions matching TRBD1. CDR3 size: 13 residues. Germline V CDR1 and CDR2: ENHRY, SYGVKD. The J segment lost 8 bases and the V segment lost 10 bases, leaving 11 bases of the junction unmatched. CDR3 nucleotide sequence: TGTGCCACACTCGGACAGGGGCCCCGAGGCTACACCTTC. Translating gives CATLGQGPRGYTF.

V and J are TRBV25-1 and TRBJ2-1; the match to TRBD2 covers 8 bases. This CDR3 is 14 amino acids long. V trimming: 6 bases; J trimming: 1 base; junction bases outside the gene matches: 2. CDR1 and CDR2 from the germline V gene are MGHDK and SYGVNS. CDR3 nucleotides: TGTGCCAGCAGCGTAGCGGGGTCCTACAATGAGCAGTTCTTC. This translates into CASSVAGSYNEQFF.

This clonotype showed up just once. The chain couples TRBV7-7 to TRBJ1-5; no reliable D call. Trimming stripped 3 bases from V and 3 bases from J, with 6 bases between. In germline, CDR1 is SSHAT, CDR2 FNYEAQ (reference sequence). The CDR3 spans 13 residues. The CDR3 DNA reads TGTGCCAGCAGCTTGGGCCTCAATCAGCCCCAGCATTTT. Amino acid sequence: CASSLGLNQPQHF.

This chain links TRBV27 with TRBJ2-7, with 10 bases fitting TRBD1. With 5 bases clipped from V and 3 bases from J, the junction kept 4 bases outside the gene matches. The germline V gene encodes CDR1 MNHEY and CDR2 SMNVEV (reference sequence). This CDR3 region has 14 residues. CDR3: CASSPRTGGYEQYF. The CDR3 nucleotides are TGTGCCAGCAGTCCCAGGACAGGGGGCTACGAGCAGTACTTC.

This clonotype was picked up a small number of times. The chain's CDR3 is CASSHLPGQGRSETQYF. The DNA for the CDR3 is TGTGCCAGCAGCCATCTGCCGGGACAGGGGAGGTCGGAGACCCAGTACTTC. This chain links TRBV7-2 with TRBJ2-5, with 10 positions matching TRBD1. Trimming took 5 bases from V and 5 from J; bases not matched to a gene: 14. This CDR3 contains 17 residues. The germline V gene encodes CDR1 SGHTA and CDR2 FQGNSA. The complete variable domain, with remaining parts taken from reference TRBV7-2 and TRBJ2-5, reads GAGVSQSPSNKVTEKGKDVELRCDPISGHTALYWYRQSLGQGLEFLIYFQGNSAPDKSGLPSDRFSAERTGGSVSTLTIQRTQQEDSAVYLCASSHLPGQGRSETQYFGPGTRLLVL.

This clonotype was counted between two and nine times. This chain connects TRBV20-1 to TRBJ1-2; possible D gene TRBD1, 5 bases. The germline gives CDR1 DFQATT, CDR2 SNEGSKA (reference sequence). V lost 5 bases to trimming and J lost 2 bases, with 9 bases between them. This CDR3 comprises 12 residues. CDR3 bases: TGCAGTGCTGGCGAGGGGAACTATGGCTACACCTTC. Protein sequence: CSAGEGNYGYTF.

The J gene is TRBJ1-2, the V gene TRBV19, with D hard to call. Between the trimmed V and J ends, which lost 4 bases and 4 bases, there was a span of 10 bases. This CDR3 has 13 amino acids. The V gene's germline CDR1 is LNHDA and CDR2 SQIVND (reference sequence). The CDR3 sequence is CASSRGRIYGYTF. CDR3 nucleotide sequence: TGTGCCAGTAGTAGAGGACGGATCTATGGCTACACCTTC. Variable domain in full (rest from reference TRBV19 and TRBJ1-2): DGGITQSPKYLFRKEGQNVTLSCEQNLNHDAMYWYRQDPGQGLRLIYYSQIVNDFQKGDIAEGYSVSREKKESFPLTVTSAQKNPTAFYLCASSRGRIYGYTFGSGTRLTVV.

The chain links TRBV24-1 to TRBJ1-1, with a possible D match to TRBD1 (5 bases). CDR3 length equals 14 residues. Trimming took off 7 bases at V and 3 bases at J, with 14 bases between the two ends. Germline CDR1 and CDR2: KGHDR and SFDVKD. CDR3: CATRGDAGYTEAFF. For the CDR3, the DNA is TGTGCCACCAGAGGGGACGCAGGATACACTGAAGCTTTCTTT.

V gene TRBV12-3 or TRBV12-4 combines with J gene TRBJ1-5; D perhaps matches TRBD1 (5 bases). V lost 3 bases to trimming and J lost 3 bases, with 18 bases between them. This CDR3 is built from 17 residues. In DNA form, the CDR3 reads TGTGCCAGCAGTTTCGGTAAGGGGATCGGTACCAATCAGCCCCAGCATTTT. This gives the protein CASSFGKGIGTNQPQHF.